What follows are 11 T cell receptor beta chains derived from one specimen sequenced in a study of T cells in Graves' hyperthyroidism and ophthalmopathy. Amplified TCR beta CDR3 regions derived from RNA transcripts. A first-round RT-PCR of the TCR CDR3 used the HTBI primer set. One entry per CDR3 protein results from TCRdb running MiXCR on the multiplex PCR reads. The sample yields 470,000 or so distinct CDR3 sequences, roughly 20% seen once. The sample was blood. The receptors derive from a man aged 18 to 30 with Graves' hyperthyroidism.

This clonotype was seen at least ten times. The chain couples TRBV5-1 to TRBJ1-1; D might be TRBD1 (5 bases). This CDR3 has 15 amino acids. V lost 2 bases and J lost 1, with 12 bases in between. Per germline, CDR1 SGHRS and CDR2 YFSETQ. The chain's CDR3 is CASSFDSTGNTEAFF. CDR3 nucleotide sequence: TGCGCCAGCAGCTTCGACAGCACTGGGAACACTGAAGCTTTCTTT. The full variable domain, rest sourced from reference TRBV5-1 and TRBJ1-1, is KAGVTQTPRYLIKTRGQQVTLSCSPISGHRSVSWYQQTPGQGLQFLFEYFSETQRNKGNFPGRFSGRQFSNSRSEMNVSTLELGDSALYLCASSFDSTGNTEAFFGQGTRLTVV.

In this sample, this clonotype turned up many times. This chain connects TRBV5-1 to TRBJ1-1; 8 bases map to TRBD1. The J segment lost 6 bases and the V segment lost 0 bases, leaving 10 bases of the junction unmatched. Germline CDR1 is SGHRS and CDR2 is YFSETQ. CDR3 size: 16 residues. As DNA, the CDR3 is TGCGCCAGCAGCTTGGCCCCGGGACAGGCCAAGGCTGAAGCTTTCTTT. Translating it yields CASSLAPGQAKAEAFF.

This clonotype was picked up many times. The J gene is TRBJ1-2, the V gene TRBV11-2; a weak D match, TRBD1 (5 bases). Germline CDR1 reads SGHAT; CDR2 reads FQNNGV. There are 14 residues in the CDR3. Trimming pared 4 bases from V and 4 bases from J, leaving 13 bases between. CDR3 in amino acids: CASSSGRGSYGYTF. The CDR3 DNA reads TGTGCCAGCAGCTCAGGGAGGGGCAGCTATGGCTACACCTTC. Full variable domain (outside the CDR3, taken from reference TRBV11-2 and TRBJ1-2): EAGVAQSPRYKIIEKRQSVAFWCNPISGHATLYWYQQILGQGPKLLIQFQNNGVVDDSQLPKDRFSAERLKGVDSTLKIQPAKLEDSAVYLCASSSGRGSYGYTFGSGTRLTVV.

This chain joins TRBV6-1 and TRBJ1-5; 10 bases line up with TRBD1. Germline CDR1 reads MNHNS; CDR2 reads SASEGT. V lost 7 bases, J lost 9 bases, and 12 bases stayed unmatched. The CDR3 extends over 15 amino acids. CDR3 in DNA: TGTGCCAGCAAAGCCGGGACAGGGGACCTAAGGCCCCAGCATTTT. Translating it yields CASKAGTGDLRPQHF.

The rearrangement uses TRBV15 and TRBJ1-2; the D gene is possibly TRBD1 (5 bases). Germline CDR1 LNHNV, CDR2 YYDKDF (reference sequence). With 5 bases removed from V and 5 bases from J, the gap between germline ends came to 15 bases. The CDR3 has 14 residues. For the CDR3, the DNA is TGTGCCACCAGCGTTCGGGACGGGGGGTATGGCTACACCTTC. Amino acid sequence: CATSVRDGGYGYTF.

Worth noting for this clonotype: Just one base apart from a much larger clone, this may be a read error. The chain recombines TRBV4-1 with TRBJ2-5; D is ambiguous. The CDR3 has 17 amino acids. CDR1 MGHRA and CDR2 YSYEKL come from the germline V gene. The germline V and J ends were trimmed by 4 bases and 1 base, with 19 bases remaining between them. The CDR3 spells CASSLVLVTPSQETQYF. The CDR3 DNA sequence: TGCGCCAGCAGCCTAGTCCTGGTCACCCCGTCCCAAGAGACCCAGTACTTC.

This clonotype was picked up many times. The chain uses TRBV30 and TRBJ1-1, with D perhaps matching TRBD1 (5 bases). Trimming removed 0 bases from V and 6 bases from J, with 11 bases in between. CDR3 size: 13 residues. CDR1 and CDR2 (germline): GTSNPN, SVGIG (reference sequence). The CDR3 DNA follows: TGTGCCTGGAGTGTCGATTCCAGGGCTGAAGCTTTCTTT. This translates into CAWSVDSRAEAFF.

In its sample, this clonotype was seen many times. The chain uses TRBV28 and TRBJ2-7; the D is unclear. The CDR3 length is 14 residues. The ends were cut back, 3 bases at V and 2 bases at J, with 11 bases in the middle. Germline V gene sequence: CDR1 MDHEN, CDR2 SYDVKM. In DNA, the CDR3 is TGTGCCAGCAGTTTCGCCCCGAGAGCCTACGAGCAGTACTTC. Residues: CASSFAPRAYEQYF.

This clonotype was counted ten times or more. This chain joins TRBV28 and TRBJ1-1, with D possibly matching TRBD1 (6 bases). Germline V CDR1 and CDR2: MDHEN, SYDVKM. This CDR3 region has 14 residues. V was pared by 6 bases and J by 4 bases, with 15 bases between. CDR3 region: CASSYPTGFTEAFF. CDR3 sequence (DNA): TGTGCCAGCAGCTACCCCACAGGGTTCACTGAAGCTTTCTTT.

This clonotype was counted only a few times. V and J are TRBV9 and TRBJ1-3; 8 positions agree with TRBD1. V was clipped by 2 bases and J by 4 bases; unmatched bases: 5. Germline loops: CDR1 SGDLS, CDR2 YYNGEE. The CDR3 sequence is 15 residues long. CDR3 region: CASSVQGAGGNTIYF. DNA of the CDR3: TGTGCCAGCAGCGTTCAGGGGGCAGGAGGAAACACCATATATTTT.

This clonotype was detected ten times or more. The chain joins TRBV7-2 to TRBJ1-1; the D gene is possibly TRBD1 (5 bases). Germline lookup yields CDR1 SGHTA and CDR2 FQGNSA. This CDR3 spans 13 amino acids. V shed 5 bases and J shed 11 bases, with 18 bases lying between them. CDR3 protein: CASSPGRKLEAFF. The CDR3 DNA follows: TGTGCCAGCAGCCCGGGACGAAAGCTTGAGGCTTTCTTT.